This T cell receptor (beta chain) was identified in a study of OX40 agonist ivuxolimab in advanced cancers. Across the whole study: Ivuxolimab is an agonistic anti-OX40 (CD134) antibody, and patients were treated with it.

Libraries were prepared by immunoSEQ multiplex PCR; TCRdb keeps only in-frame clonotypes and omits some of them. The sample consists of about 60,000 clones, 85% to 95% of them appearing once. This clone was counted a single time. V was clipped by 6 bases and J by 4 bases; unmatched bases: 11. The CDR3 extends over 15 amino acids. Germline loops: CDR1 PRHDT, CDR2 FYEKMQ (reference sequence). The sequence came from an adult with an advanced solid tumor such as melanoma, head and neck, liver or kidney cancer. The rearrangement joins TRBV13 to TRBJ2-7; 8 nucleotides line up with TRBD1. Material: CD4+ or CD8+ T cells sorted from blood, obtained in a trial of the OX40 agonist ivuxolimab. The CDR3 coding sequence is TGTGCCAGCAGTCCCACACAGGGGGGTGCTTACGAGCAGTACTTC. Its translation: CASSPTQGGAYEQYF.